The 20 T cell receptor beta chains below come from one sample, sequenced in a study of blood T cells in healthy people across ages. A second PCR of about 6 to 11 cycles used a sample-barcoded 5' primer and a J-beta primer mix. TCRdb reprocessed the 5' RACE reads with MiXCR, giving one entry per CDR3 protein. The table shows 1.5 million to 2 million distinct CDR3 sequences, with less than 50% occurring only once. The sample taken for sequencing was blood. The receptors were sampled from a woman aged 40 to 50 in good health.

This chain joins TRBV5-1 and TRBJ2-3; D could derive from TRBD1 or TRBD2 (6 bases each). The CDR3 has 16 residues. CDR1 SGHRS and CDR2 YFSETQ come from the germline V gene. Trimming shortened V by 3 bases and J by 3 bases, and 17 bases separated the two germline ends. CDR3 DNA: TGCGCCAGCAGCTCCGTGAGGGGGGCTGGGACAGATACGCAGTATTTT. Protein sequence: CASSSVRGAGTDTQYF.

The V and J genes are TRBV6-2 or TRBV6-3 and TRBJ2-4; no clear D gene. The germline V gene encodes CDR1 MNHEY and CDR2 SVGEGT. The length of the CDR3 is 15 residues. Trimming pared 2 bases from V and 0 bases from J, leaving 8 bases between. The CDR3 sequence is CASSYGRIAKNIQYF. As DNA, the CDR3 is TGTGCCAGCAGTTACGGTCGGATAGCCAAAAACATTCAGTACTTC.

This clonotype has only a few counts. Written as DNA, the CDR3 is TGCGCCAGCAGCCAAGATCGGGGAGGGGAAAGCTCACCCCTCCACTTT. Its protein product is CASSQDRGGESSPLHF. This chain links TRBV4-3 with TRBJ1-6, with D possibly matching TRBD1 (5 bases). The CDR3 length is 16 residues. The V end lost 0 bases, the J end lost 10 bases, and 16 bases lay between the germline ends. Germline V lookup: CDR1 LGHNA, CDR2 YSLEER.

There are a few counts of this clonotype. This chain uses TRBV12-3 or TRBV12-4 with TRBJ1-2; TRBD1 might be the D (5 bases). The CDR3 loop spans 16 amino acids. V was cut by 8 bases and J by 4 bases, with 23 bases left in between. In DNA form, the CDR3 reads TGTGCCAGCGGCGGTATTCGGACACCTCACATCTATGGCTACACCTTC. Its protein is CASGGIRTPHIYGYTF.

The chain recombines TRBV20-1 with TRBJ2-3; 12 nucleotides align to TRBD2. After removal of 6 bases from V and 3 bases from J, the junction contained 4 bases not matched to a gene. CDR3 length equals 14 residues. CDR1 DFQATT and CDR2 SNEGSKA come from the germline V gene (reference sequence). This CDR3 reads CSAILAGGTDTQYF. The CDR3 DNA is TGCAGTGCCATACTAGCGGGGGGAACAGATACGCAGTATTTT.

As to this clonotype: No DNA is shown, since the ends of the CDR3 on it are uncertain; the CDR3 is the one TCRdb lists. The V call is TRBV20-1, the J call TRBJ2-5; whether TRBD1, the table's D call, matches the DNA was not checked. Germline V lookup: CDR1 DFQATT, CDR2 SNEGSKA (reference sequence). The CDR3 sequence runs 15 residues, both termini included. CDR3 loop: CSASILATGQETQYF.

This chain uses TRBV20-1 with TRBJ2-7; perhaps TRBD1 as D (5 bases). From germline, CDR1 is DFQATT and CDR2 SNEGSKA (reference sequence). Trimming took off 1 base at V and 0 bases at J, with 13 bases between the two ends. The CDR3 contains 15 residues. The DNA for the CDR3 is TGCAGTGCTAGAGTCACAGACAGCTACTCCTACGAGCAGTACTTC. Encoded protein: CSARVTDSYSYEQYF.

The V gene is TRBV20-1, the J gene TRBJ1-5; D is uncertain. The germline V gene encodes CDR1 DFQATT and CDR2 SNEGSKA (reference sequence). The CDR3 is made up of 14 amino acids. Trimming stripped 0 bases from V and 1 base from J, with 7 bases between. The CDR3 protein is CSARDVRSNQPQHF. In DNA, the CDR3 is TGCAGTGCTAGAGATGTAAGGAGCAATCAGCCCCAGCATTTT.

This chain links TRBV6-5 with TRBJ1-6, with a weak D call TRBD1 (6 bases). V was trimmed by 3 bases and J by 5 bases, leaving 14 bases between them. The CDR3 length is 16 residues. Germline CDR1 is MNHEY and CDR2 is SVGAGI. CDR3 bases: TGTGCCAGCAGTTATAGTCGGACAGCCGATAATTCACCCCTCCACTTT. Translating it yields CASSYSRTADNSPLHF.

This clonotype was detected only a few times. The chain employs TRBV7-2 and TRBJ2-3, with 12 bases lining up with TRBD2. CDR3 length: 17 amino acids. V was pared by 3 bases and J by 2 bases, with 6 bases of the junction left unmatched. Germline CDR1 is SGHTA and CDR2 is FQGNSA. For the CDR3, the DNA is TGTGCCAGCAGCTTTAGACTAGCGGGGGCGCTCACAGATACGCAGTATTTT. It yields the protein CASSFRLAGALTDTQYF.

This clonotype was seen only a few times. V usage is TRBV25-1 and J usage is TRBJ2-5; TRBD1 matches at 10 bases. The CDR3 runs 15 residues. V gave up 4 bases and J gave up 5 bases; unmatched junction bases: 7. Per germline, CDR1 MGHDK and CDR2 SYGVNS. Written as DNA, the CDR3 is TGTGCCAGCAGTGCGGGACAGGGGATCGGGGAGACCCAGTACTTC. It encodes CASSAGQGIGETQYF.

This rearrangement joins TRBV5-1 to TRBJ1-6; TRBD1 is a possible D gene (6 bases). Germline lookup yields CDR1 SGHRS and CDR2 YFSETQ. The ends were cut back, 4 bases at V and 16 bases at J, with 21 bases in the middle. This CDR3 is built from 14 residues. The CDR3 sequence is CASSRDISGVILHF. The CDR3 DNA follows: TGCGCCAGCAGCAGGGACATCTCCGGAGTAATACTCCACTTT.

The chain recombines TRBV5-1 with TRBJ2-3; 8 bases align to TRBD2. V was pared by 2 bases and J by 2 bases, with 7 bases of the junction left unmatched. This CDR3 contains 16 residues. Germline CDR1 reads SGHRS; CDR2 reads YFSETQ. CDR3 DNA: TGCGCCAGCAGCTTAGGGACTAGTTTTCCCACAGATACGCAGTATTTT. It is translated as CASSLGTSFPTDTQYF.

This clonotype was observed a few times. The CDR3, as DNA: TGTGCCAGCAGTCCCGGACTAGCGGGGTTTCAGACCCAGTACTTC. This translates into CASSPGLAGFQTQYF. J is TRBJ2-5 and V is TRBV12-3 or TRBV12-4; 12 bases fit TRBD2. The J segment lost 6 bases and the V segment lost 5 bases, leaving 7 bases of the junction unmatched. The CDR3 runs 15 residues.

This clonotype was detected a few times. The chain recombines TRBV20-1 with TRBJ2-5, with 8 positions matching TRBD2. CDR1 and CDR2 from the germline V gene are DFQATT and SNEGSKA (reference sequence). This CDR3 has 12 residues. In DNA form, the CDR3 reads TGCGGGATAGCGGGGTTTCAAGAGACCCAGTACTTC. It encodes CGIAGFQETQYF.

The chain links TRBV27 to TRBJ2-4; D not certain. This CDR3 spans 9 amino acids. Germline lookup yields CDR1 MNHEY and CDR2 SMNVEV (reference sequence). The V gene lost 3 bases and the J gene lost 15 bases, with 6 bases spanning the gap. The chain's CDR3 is CASSFSWYF. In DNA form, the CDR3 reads TGTGCCAGCAGTTTCAGCTGGTACTTC.

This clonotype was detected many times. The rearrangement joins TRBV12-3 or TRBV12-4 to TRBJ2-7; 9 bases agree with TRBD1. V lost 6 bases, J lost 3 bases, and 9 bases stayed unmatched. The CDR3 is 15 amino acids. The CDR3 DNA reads TGTGCCAGCAGACAAACTCCGGGACAGGGCTACGAGCAGTACTTC. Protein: CASRQTPGQGYEQYF.

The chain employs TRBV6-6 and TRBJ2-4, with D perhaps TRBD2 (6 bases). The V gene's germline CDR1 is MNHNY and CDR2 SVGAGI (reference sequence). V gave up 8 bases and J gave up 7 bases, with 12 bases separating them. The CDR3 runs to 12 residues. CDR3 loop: CASASARNIQYF. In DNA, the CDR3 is TGTGCCAGCGCTAGCGCGAGGAACATTCAGTACTTC.

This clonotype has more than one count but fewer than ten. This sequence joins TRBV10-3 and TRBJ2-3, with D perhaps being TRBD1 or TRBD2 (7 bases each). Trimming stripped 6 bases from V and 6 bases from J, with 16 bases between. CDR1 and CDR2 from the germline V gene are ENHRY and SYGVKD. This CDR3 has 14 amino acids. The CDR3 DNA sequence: TGTGCCATCAGCCTCCAGGGGGGGGTGGATACGCAGTATTTT. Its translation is CAISLQGGVDTQYF.

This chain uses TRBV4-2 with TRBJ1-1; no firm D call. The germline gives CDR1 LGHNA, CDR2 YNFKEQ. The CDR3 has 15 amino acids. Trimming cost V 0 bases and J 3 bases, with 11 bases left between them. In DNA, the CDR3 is TGTGCCAGCAGCCAAGATGGCCAAGGGTACACTGAAGCTTTCTTT. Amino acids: CASSQDGQGYTEAFF.